This T cell receptor beta chain was captured by sequencing in a study of response to subunit inactivated influenza vaccine. TCRdb used MiXCR to reprocess the RT-PCR reads, holding one entry per CDR3 protein. The profile shows 700,000 to 800,000 distinct CDR3 sequences, approximately 17% of them singletons. As for this clonotype: Its antigen is unknown.

Regarding the study as a whole: It was suggested by the authors that few new T cells are recruited by each seasonal influenza vaccination.

The germline CDR1 and CDR2 sequences are SGDLS and YYNGEE. V dropped 0 bases and J dropped 3 bases, with 10 bases sitting between them. The CDR3 consists of 15 residues. This specimen was PBMCs from blood, taken around 5 days after vaccination. This sequence originates from a man aged 50-60 years who received an inactivated influenza vaccine. V is TRBV9 and J is TRBJ2-1, with D maybe TRBD2 (6 bases). The CDR3 nucleotides are TGTGCCAGCAGCGTAGCACTGGGAGGCTACAATGAGCAGTTCTTC. This codes for CASSVALGGYNEQFF.